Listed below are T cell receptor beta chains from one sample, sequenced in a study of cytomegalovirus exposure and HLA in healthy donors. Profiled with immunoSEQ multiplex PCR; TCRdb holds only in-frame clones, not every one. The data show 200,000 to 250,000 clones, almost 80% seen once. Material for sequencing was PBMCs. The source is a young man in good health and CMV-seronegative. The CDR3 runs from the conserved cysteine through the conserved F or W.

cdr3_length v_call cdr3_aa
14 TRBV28 CASSSSSDRHGYTF
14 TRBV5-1 CASSLSSGYNEQFF
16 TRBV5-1 CASSREREVAQDTQYF
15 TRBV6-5 CASSYAGDEYNEQFF
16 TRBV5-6 CASSLLSEGGADTQYF
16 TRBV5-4 CASSLGQSRQGAEAFF
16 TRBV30 CAWLQPREGGAYGYTF
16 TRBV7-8 CASSLRPDRANEKLFF
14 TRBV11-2 CASSFVSPSYEQYF
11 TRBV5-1 CASSFDMERFF
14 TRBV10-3 CAIRGTGEVTEAFF
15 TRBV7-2 CASSSLAGEGETQYF
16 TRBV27 CASSLSGGGVDYEQYF
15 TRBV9 CASSAPSGIDNEQFF